These 18 T cell receptor beta chains were all obtained from the same sample, sequenced in a study of T cells after yellow fever vaccination. One entry per CDR3 protein results from TCRdb running MiXCR on the 5' RACE reads. The top ten hold approximately 12% of the sample, which has over 20,000 distinct CDR3 sequences, around 5.5% seen once. Sequenced here: PBMCs, either bulk or a sorted T-cell subset (CD4+, CD8+, memory, or dextramer-sorted; not recorded which), sampled 15 days after the yellow fever booster vaccination. Source of these receptors: a man aged 25 to 40 who received the YFV17D yellow fever vaccine.

This clonotype was recorded many times. The chain recombines TRBV6-5 with TRBJ1-2; 8 bases align to TRBD1. V gave up 0 bases and J gave up 8 bases; unmatched junction bases: 8. The CDR3 loop spans 15 amino acids. In germline, CDR1 is MNHEY, CDR2 SVGAGI. Here the CDR3 reads CASSYSSQGAFGYTF. Written as DNA, the CDR3 is TGTGCCAGCAGTTACTCGAGTCAGGGGGCATTCGGCTACACCTTC.

This clonotype was counted at least ten times. The genes are TRBV7-2 and TRBJ2-7; tentatively, D is TRBD2 (6 bases). Germline V gene lookup returns CDR1 SGHTA and CDR2 FQGNSA. Trimming took 5 bases from V and 3 from J, leaving 17 bases between them. The CDR3 consists of 15 residues. In nucleotides, the CDR3 is TGTGCCAGCAGCCTGACTAGGGCACCAAACTACGAGCAGTACTTC. Translation gives CASSLTRAPNYEQYF.

This clonotype occurred many times. The chain combines TRBV25-1 with TRBJ2-7; the D gene could be TRBD1 or TRBD2 (5 bases each). Per germline, CDR1 MGHDK and CDR2 SYGVNS. The CDR3 totals 12 residues. With 7 bases removed from V and 5 bases from J, the gap between germline ends came to 12 bases. This chain's CDR3 is CASTGWGNEQYF. The CDR3 coding sequence is TGTGCCAGCACCGGCTGGGGGAACGAGCAGTACTTC.

This clonotype has a count of ten or more. This rearrangement joins TRBV10-3 to TRBJ2-7, with 7 bases fitting TRBD2. Trimming removed 4 bases from V and 4 bases from J; junction bases left unmatched: 13. This CDR3 has 16 amino acids. Germline loops: CDR1 ENHRY, CDR2 SYGVKD. CDR3 sequence: CAISVIGAGEGYEQYF. CDR3 DNA sequence: TGTGCCATCAGTGTTATTGGCGCGGGAGAGGGTTACGAGCAGTACTTC.

This clonotype was counted many times. The V and J genes are TRBV12-3 or TRBV12-4 and TRBJ2-5, with TRBD2 identical over 7 bases. The CDR3 totals 15 residues. J gave up 5 bases and V 5 bases, and 11 bases lay outside the gene matches. CDR3 residues: CASSMPSGAGETQYF. In nucleotides, the CDR3 is TGTGCCAGCAGTATGCCTAGCGGAGCAGGGGAGACCCAGTACTTC.

This clonotype was observed at least ten times. The J gene is TRBJ2-5, the V gene TRBV4-3; D possibly corresponds to TRBD1 (5 bases). The CDR3 spans 15 residues. Per germline, CDR1 LGHNA and CDR2 YSLEER. The germline V and J ends were trimmed by 0 bases and 1 base, with 9 bases remaining between them. The CDR3 spells CASSQDMGLQETQYF. The CDR3, as DNA: TGCGCCAGCAGCCAAGATATGGGGCTCCAAGAGACCCAGTACTTC.

This clonotype appeared many times. The rearrangement links TRBV30 to TRBJ2-1, with D possibly TRBD1 on 6 matching bases. Between the trimmed V and J ends, which lost 7 bases and 0 bases, there was a span of 22 bases. The CDR3 sequence is 17 residues long. Germline V gives CDR1 GTSNPN, CDR2 SVGIG (reference sequence). In DNA form, the CDR3 reads TGTGCCTCCTCCTTTAGGGACACTCGTCCCTCCTACAATGAGCAGTTCTTC. Translation gives CASSFRDTRPSYNEQFF.

This clonotype was picked up many times. J is TRBJ2-5 and V is TRBV20-1; 11 bases align to TRBD2. V was pared by 2 bases and J by 5 bases, with 7 bases of the junction left unmatched. The CDR3 has 15 amino acids. Germline-derived CDR1 and CDR2 are DFQATT and SNEGSKA (reference sequence). The CDR3 sequence is CSARLAGGFFETQYF. The CDR3 DNA sequence: TGCAGTGCTAGACTAGCGGGAGGCTTTTTTGAGACCCAGTACTTC.

This clonotype was counted ten times or more. The rearrangement uses TRBV5-1 and TRBJ2-7; D is unresolved. Trimming took 4 bases from V and 6 from J, leaving 14 bases between them. The CDR3 has 13 residues. Per germline, CDR1 SGHRS and CDR2 YFSETQ. The CDR3 nucleotides read TGCGCCAGCAGCAATGACGGGTTGGGCGAGCAGTACTTC. This sequence encodes CASSNDGLGEQYF.

There are many counts of this clonotype. V is TRBV12-3 or TRBV12-4 and J is TRBJ1-1; no clear D gene. CDR3 size: 13 residues. V was trimmed by 5 bases and J by 1 base, leaving 8 bases between them. CDR3 residues: CASSPPKNTEAFF. DNA for the CDR3: TGTGCCAGCAGTCCTCCTAAGAACACTGAAGCTTTCTTT.

This clonotype came up many times. The V and J genes are TRBV6-5 and TRBJ2-1; 7 nucleotides line up with TRBD2. Trimming took 0 bases from V and 9 from J; bases not matched to a gene: 11. The CDR3 covers 16 residues. In germline, CDR1 is MNHEY, CDR2 SVGAGI. CDR3 sequence: CASSYSGVQTGGEQFF. CDR3 sequence (DNA): TGTGCCAGCAGTTACTCGGGTGTCCAAACGGGGGGTGAGCAGTTCTTC.

Comments on this clonotype: Possible read error: a much larger clone is one base away. The chain couples TRBV12-3 or TRBV12-4 to TRBJ2-7, with TRBD1 identical over 10 bases. V lost 5 bases and J lost 9; bases outside the gene matches: 7. The CDR3 is 13 residues long. CDR3 coding DNA: TGTGCCAGCAGTCGACAGGGGGCGGGTGTGCAGTACTTC. Translated, it gives CASSRQGAGVQYF.

This clonotype was observed at least ten times. The rearrangement uses TRBV12-3 or TRBV12-4 and TRBJ2-6; D remains unclear. With 8 bases removed from V and 1 base from J, the gap between germline ends came to 12 bases. This CDR3 spans 15 amino acids. The CDR3 DNA is TGTGCCAGCGAGGTACGAGCTTCTGGGGCCAACGTCCTGACTTTC. Its protein is CASEVRASGANVLTF.

Of note for this clonotype: This clone may be a read error of a much larger clone one base away. V is TRBV2 and J is TRBJ2-1; D remains unclear. This CDR3 is built from 11 residues. Per germline, CDR1 SNHLY and CDR2 FYNNEI. As DNA, the CDR3 is TGTGCCATCAGTGAGTCTCCTCGGCAGTTCTTC. Protein product: CAISESPRQFF.

This clonotype came up many times. The chain has TRBV6-2 or TRBV6-3 and TRBJ1-1, with TRBD1 as a possible D gene (5 bases). Germline loops: CDR1 MNHEY, CDR2 SVGEGT. The CDR3 is 13 residues long. V was clipped by 2 bases and J by 4 bases, with 8 bases between them. The CDR3 nucleotides are TGTGCCAGCAGTTACGAGAGGGGCACTGAAGCTTTCTTT. This encodes CASSYERGTEAFF.

This clonotype was seen repeatedly, ten times or more. In nucleotides, the CDR3 is TGTGCCAGCAGCCTGAACAGGGACCGGTACGAGCAGTACTTC. This translates into CASSLNRDRYEQYF. The V gene is TRBV11-2, the J gene TRBJ2-7; possibly TRBD1 for D (6 bases). The CDR3 spans 14 residues. Germline lookup yields CDR1 SGHAT and CDR2 FQNNGV. Trimming removed 5 bases at V and 4 bases at J, with 15 bases between. The full variable domain, rest sourced from reference TRBV11-2 and TRBJ2-7, is EAGVAQSPRYKIIEKRQSVAFWCNPISGHATLYWYQQILGQGPKLLIQFQNNGVVDDSQLPKDRFSAERLKGVDSTLKIQPAKLEDSAVYLCASSLNRDRYEQYFGPGTRLTVT.

At least ten counts were recorded for this clonotype. This chain connects TRBV7-6 to TRBJ2-2; D remains unclear. CDR3 size: 13 residues. The V gene's germline CDR1 is SGHVS and CDR2 FNYEAQ. Trimming removed 1 base from V and 2 bases from J, with 2 bases in between. CDR3 protein: CASSLDNTGELFF. DNA for the CDR3: TGTGCCAGCAGCTTAGATAACACCGGGGAGCTGTTTTTT.

In this sample, this clonotype turned up many times. The gene calls are TRBV29-1 and TRBJ2-7; 10 nucleotides align to TRBD2. Germline CDR1 is SQVTM and CDR2 is ANQGSEA. The length of the CDR3 is 13 residues. V shed 4 bases, J shed 7 bases, and the junction held 7 bases outside the gene matches. In nucleotides, the CDR3 is TGCAGCGTTGCTAGCGGGAGTCGTAGAGAGCAGTACTTC. Amino acids: CSVASGSRREQYF.